Listed below are T cell receptor beta chains from one sample, sequenced in a study of sequential checkpoint blockade in melanoma. Repertoires were generated with immunoSEQ multiplex PCR, while TCRdb's copy carries only in-frame clones and drops some. This table has over 4,500 clones, around 34% appearing once. The sequenced sample was tumor tissue (inferred from file names), obtained from a patient given nivolumab and ipilimumab in sequence. The receptors here all came from a human donor with melanoma. Both conserved end residues are part of each CDR3. A D gene is named only where the DNA matches it firmly. Rows may omit the clone size; those that give it use once, few, many or a size class.

d_call | clone_size | j_call | v_call | cdr3_nt | cdr3_aa
- | few | TRBJ2-2 | TRBV11-3 | TGTGCCAGCAGCTTAGTTTGGGGATCCACCGGGGAGCTGTTTTTT | CASSLVWGSTGELFF
- | once | TRBJ1-1 | TRBV19 | TGTGCCAGTAGTATCCCAGCGGGGAGCACTGAAGCTTTCTTT | CASSIPAGSTEAFF
- | many | TRBJ1-1 | TRBV11-3 | TGTGCCAGCAGCTTGGAACGAATTAGGGTTCACACTGAAGCTTTCTTT | CASSLERIRVHTEAFF
- | - | TRBJ2-3 | TRBV2 | TGTGCCAGCAGGATAATCACAGATACGCAGTATTTT | CASRIITDTQYF
- | - | TRBJ2-7 | TRBV10-3 | TGTGCCATCAGTGGAGTAAAGATGCCCTACGAGCAGTACTTC | CAISGVKMPYEQYF
- | - | TRBJ1-5 | TRBV29-1 | TGCAGCGTTGGCCAAGTTGGGAGCAATCAGCCCCAGCATTTT | CSVGQVGSNQPQHF
- | - | TRBJ2-7 | TRBV4-1 | TGCGCCAGCAGCCAAGGACGGGAATCCTACGAGCAGTACTTC | CASSQGRESYEQYF
- | - | TRBJ1-4 | TRBV19 | TGTGCCAGTAGTATCAGGCTCGCTAATGAAAAACTGTTTTTT | CASSIRLANEKLFF
- | few | TRBJ2-2 | TRBV12-5 | TGTGCCAGCACCGACAGCCACACCGGGGAGCTGTTTTTT | CASTDSHTGELFF
- | - | TRBJ2-3 | TRBV5-1 | TGCGCCAGCAGCTTGGCGGCAGGGTCAATCACAGATACGCAGTATTTT | CASSLAAGSITDTQYF
- | - | TRBJ2-7 | TRBV6-4 | TGTGCCAGCAGTGAAGGGCCTGGCGAGCAGTACTTC | CASSEGPGEQYF
- | - | TRBJ2-2 | TRBV6-8 | TGTGCCAGCAGTTACTCTCCAGACGAAACACTTAACACCGGGGAGCTGTTTTTT | CASSYSPDETLNTGELFF
TRBD2 | - | TRBJ2-7 | TRBV9 | TGTGCCAGCAGCGTAGACAGCGGGAGGCTCGAGCAGTACTTC | CASSVDSGRLEQYF
TRBD2 | - | TRBJ2-5 | TRBV28 | TGTGCCAGCAGCCGACGGACTAGCGGGGACGGTCAAGAGACCCAGTACTTC | CASSRRTSGDGQETQYF
- | - | TRBJ1-2 | TRBV6-8 | TGTGCCACGGCGCGGGGCAACTATGGCTACACCTTC | CATARGNYGYTF
- | - | TRBJ1-5 | TRBV27 | TGTGCCAGCAGTTTATATTTCGGTCAGCCCCAGCATTTT | CASSLYFGQPQHF
TRBD1 | - | TRBJ2-3 | TRBV9 | TGTGCCAGCGGCACCTCTTTGGACAGGGCCCTCACCAGCACAGATACGCAGTATTTT | CASGTSLDRALTSTDTQYF
- | few | TRBJ1-1 | TRBV11-3 | TGTGCCAGCAGCTTACAGGGGAGGAACACTGAAGCTTTCTTT | CASSLQGRNTEAFF
- | - | TRBJ1-6 | TRBV19 | TGTGCCAGTAGTGTTGGGGACTCCTATAATTCACCCCTCCACTTT | CASSVGDSYNSPLHF
- | once | TRBJ2-7 | TRBV6-8 | TGTGCCAGCAGTTACCCGGGGATGTACGAGCAGTACTTC | CASSYPGMYEQYF
- | few | TRBJ2-1 | TRBV27 | TGTGCCAGCAGGGGGTTAGGGTCCGTAAATGAGCAGTTCTTC | CASRGLGSVNEQFF
TRBD2 | - | TRBJ2-5 | TRBV9 | TGTGCCAGCACCTTGGGAGGGAAGACCCAGTACTTC | CASTLGGKTQYF
- | - | TRBJ2-1 | TRBV5-1 | TGCGCCAGCAGCCTTGGAGGCGACCCAAATGAGCAGTTCTTC | CASSLGGDPNEQFF
TRBD1 | medium-sized | TRBJ1-2 | TRBV4-1 | TGCGCCAGCAGCCAGGTACAGGGGGCGCCGAACGGCTACACCTTC | CASSQVQGAPNGYTF
- | few | TRBJ2-1 | TRBV6-8 | TGTGCCAGCAGTTCAACCCGGACGGGTAATGAGCAGTTCTTC | CASSSTRTGNEQFF
TRBD2 | once | TRBJ2-1 | TRBV6-8 | TGTGCCAGCAGTTACAGTAGCGGGGGGTACTATGAGCAGTTCTTC | CASSYSSGGYYEQFF
- | medium-sized | TRBJ2-5 | TRBV11-3 | TGTGCCAGCAGCTTAGAGTATGGCGGACAAGAGACCCAGTACTTC | CASSLEYGGQETQYF
- | - | TRBJ1-1 | TRBV25-1 | TGTGCCAGCAAGGGGAGCGCAGGGTACACTGAAGCTTTCTTT | CASKGSAGYTEAFF
- | - | TRBJ2-3 | TRBV18 | TGTGCCAGCTCACCCTACTCAGTTGGAAGCACAGATACGCAGTATTTT | CASSPYSVGSTDTQYF
TRBD1 | - | TRBJ1-2 | TRBV4-1 | TGCGCCAGCAGCCCGCTCAGGGGGGCTAGATCGGATGGCTACACCTTC | CASSPLRGARSDGYTF
- | - | TRBJ2-3 | TRBV5-1 | TGCGCCAGCGTACGACTAGGGGGCACAGATACGCAGTATTTT | CASVRLGGTDTQYF
- | - | TRBJ1-1 | TRBV7-5 | TGTGCCAGCAGCTTGGCCGGGGGGGGCACTGAAGCTTTCTTT | CASSLAGGGTEAFF
TRBD1 | few | TRBJ2-2 | TRBV29-1 | TGCAGCGTAGGAACAGGGGGCTGGGGGGAGCTGTTTTTT | CSVGTGGWGELFF
- | - | TRBJ2-2 | TRBV7-4 | TGTGCCAGCAGTTTGCTAACGAACACCGGGGAGCTGTTTTTT | CASSLLTNTGELFF
TRBD2 | - | TRBJ2-1 | TRBV18 | TGTGCCAGCTCACCAATAGGGACTAGCGGACTGAATGAGCAGTTCTTC | CASSPIGTSGLNEQFF
- | - | TRBJ1-2 | TRBV10-2 | TGCGCCAGCAGACCCTCCGACATTAACTATGGCTACACCTTC | CASRPSDINYGYTF
- | few | TRBJ1-1 | TRBV16 | TGTGCCAGCAGCCAATCACAGGGTAGGACTGAAGCTTTCTTT | CASSQSQGRTEAFF
- | once | TRBJ1-2 | TRBV18 | TGTGCCAGCTCACCACAGGGCCCCGAAACTAACTATGGCTACACCTTC | CASSPQGPETNYGYTF
- | - | TRBJ2-7 | TRBV4-1 | TGCGCCAGCAGCCAAGGGGCCGTCCTAAGCGGCTACGAGCAGTACTTC | CASSQGAVLSGYEQYF
TRBD1 | once | TRBJ1-4 | TRBV6-8 | TGTGCCAGCAGAACTGAGGGGGCTCGAAGTGAAAAACTGTTTTTT | CASRTEGARSEKLFF
- | - | TRBJ1-4 | TRBV23-1 | TGCGCCAGTCGGAGGGAGGCAACTAATGAAAAACTGTTTTTT | CASRREATNEKLFF
- | few | TRBJ2-2 | TRBV11-3 | TGTGCCAGCAGCCCATACGGGGATGGTGGGGAGCTGTTTTTT | CASSPYGDGGELFF
- | few | TRBJ1-4 | TRBV19 | TGTGCCAGTAGTATAGGGGAGGGGGACGAAAAACTGTTTTTT | CASSIGEGDEKLFF
- | - | TRBJ1-2 | TRBV23-1 | TGCGCCAGCGGAGGCGGAAATAGTCCCTATGGCTACACCTTC | CASGGGNSPYGYTF
TRBD2 | few | TRBJ2-3 | TRBV4-1 | TGCGCCAGCAGCCAAGAAACTAGCGGGGCCCGGAATACGCAGTATTTT | CASSQETSGARNTQYF
TRBD1 | few | TRBJ1-5 | TRBV30 | TGTGCCTGGAGCACGGGACAGTTAAATCAGCCCCAGCATTTT | CAWSTGQLNQPQHF
TRBD1 | medium-sized | TRBJ2-1 | TRBV11-3 | TGTGCCAGCAGCTTCGCAGGGGGCCGGAATGAGCAGTTCTTC | CASSFAGGRNEQFF
- | many | TRBJ2-5 | TRBV11-3 | TGTGCCAGCAGCCTGGGTAGTCGTACTCGCGGAGAGACCCAGTACTTC | CASSLGSRTRGETQYF
- | - | TRBJ1-4 | TRBV5-1 | TGCGCCAGCAGCCAAGGGACCCCGGCGACTAATGAAAAACTGTTTTTT | CASSQGTPATNEKLFF
- | - | TRBJ1-2 | TRBV6-8 | TGTGCCAGCCGCGGGCAGGTGGAAGAATTAGGATATGGCTACACCTTC | CASRGQVEELGYGYTF
TRBD1 | - | TRBJ2-1 | TRBV9 | TGTGCCAGCAGCGCGACAGGGCCCGTAGGCATGCCCAATGAGCAGTTCTTC | CASSATGPVGMPNEQFF
TRBD1 | few | TRBJ1-1 | TRBV11-3 | TGTGCCAGCAGCCCAAGGGACAGGAGGGCTGAAGCTTTCTTT | CASSPRDRRAEAFF
TRBD1 | many | TRBJ1-2 | TRBV11-3 | TGTGCCAGCAGCTTAGGCGGACAGGGGCATAGCTATGGCTACACCTTC | CASSLGGQGHSYGYTF
- | - | TRBJ1-1 | TRBV14 | TGTGCCAGCAGCCAAGCCCCGGAGGGTTCGCCTTTCTTT | CASSQAPEGSPFF
- | - | TRBJ2-7 | TRBV14 | TGTGCCAGCAGCCAAGTTAACAGTGGCTACGAGCAGTACTTC | CASSQVNSGYEQYF